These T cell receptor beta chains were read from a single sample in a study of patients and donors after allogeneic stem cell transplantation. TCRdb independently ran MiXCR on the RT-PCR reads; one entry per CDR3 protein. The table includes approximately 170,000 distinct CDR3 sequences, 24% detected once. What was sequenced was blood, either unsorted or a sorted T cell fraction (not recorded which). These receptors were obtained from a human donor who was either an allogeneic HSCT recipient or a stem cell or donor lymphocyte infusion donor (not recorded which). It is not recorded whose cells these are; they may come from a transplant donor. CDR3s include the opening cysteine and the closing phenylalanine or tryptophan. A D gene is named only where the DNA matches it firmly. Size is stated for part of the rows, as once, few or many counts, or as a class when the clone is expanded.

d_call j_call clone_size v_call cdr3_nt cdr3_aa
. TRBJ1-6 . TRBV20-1 TGCAGTGCTAGAGATTACAGGGTTGGTTCACCCCTCCACTTT CSARDYRVGSPLHF
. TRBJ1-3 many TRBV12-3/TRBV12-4 TGTGCCAGCAGTTTAGCGGACCCGACTGGAAACACCATATATTTT CASSLADPTGNTIYF
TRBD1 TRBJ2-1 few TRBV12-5 TGTGCTAGTGGTTTGGGGACAGGTTACAATGAGCAGTTCTTC CASGLGTGYNEQFF
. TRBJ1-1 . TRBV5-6 TGTGCCAGCAGCTTGGCTGACGCGAACACTGAAGCTTTCTTT CASSLADANTEAFF
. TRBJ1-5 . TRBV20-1 TGCAGTGCTAGGACCACGGGTCAGCCCCAGCATTTT CSARTTGQPQHF
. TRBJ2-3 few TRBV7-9 TGTGCCAGCAGCTGGGGCCACACAGATACGCAGTATTTT CASSWGHTDTQYF
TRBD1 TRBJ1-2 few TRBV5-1 TGCGCCAGCAGCGTAACGACAGGGTGGCACTATGGCTACACCTTC CASSVTTGWHYGYTF
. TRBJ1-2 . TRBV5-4 TGTGCCAGCAGTTTTGGGAACAGGATCTATGGCTACACCTTC CASSFGNRIYGYTF
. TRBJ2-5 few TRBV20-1 TGCAGTGCTCTAGAGGGACAAGAGACCCAGTACTTC CSALEGQETQYF
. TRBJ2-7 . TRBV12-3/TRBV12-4 TGTGCCAGCAGGCCTCCGGGACAAGCCTACGAGCAGTACTTC CASRPPGQAYEQYF
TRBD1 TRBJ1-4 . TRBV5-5 TGTGCCAGCAGCCTCGGGACAGGGCTCCTCATGGAAAAACTGTTTTTT CASSLGTGLLMEKLFF
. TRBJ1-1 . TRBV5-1 TGCGCCAGCAGCATGGGCGGAGGGATGAACACTGAAGCTTTCTTT CASSMGGGMNTEAFF
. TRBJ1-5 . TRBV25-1 TGTGCCAGCAGTGACAGGGCGTATAGCAATCAGCCCCAGCATTTT CASSDRAYSNQPQHF
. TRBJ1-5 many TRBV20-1 TGCAGTGCTGCACTACTCGACAGGCCCAATCAGCCCCAGCATTTT CSAALLDRPNQPQHF
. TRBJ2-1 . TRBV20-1 TGCAGTGCGCATCTACTATATTCAAACAATGAGCAGTTCTTC CSAHLLYSNNEQFF